These T cell receptor beta chains were read from a single sample in a study of T-cell reconstitution after alpha-beta-depleted transplantation in children. TCRdb re-called the PCR reads through MiXCR, storing one row per CDR3 protein. The data hold about 250,000 distinct CDR3 sequences, with more than 20% observed a single time. The starting material was PBMCs, mostly from graft donor cells, obtained 360 days after TCRalphabeta/CD19-depleted stem cell transplant. The receptors derive from a female patient aged 2-9 years who had a stem cell transplant for congenital amegakaryocytic thrombocytopenia, so the T cells may come from the graft donor. CDR3s include the opening cysteine and the closing phenylalanine or tryptophan. The D gene is left open where the match is weak. Only some rows state a clone size, as once, few, many or a class for expanded clones.

clone_size: .
v_call: TRBV4-3
d_call: .
j_call: TRBJ2-7
cdr3_nt: TGCGCCAGCAGCCAACTCAGCACCGGCTCCTACGAGCAGTACTTC
cdr3_aa: CASSQLSTGSYEQYF

clone_size: .
v_call: TRBV4-3
d_call: TRBD2
j_call: TRBJ2-1
cdr3_nt: TGCGCCAGCAGCCCTCTTGGCGGGAGGAGGAATGAGCAGTTCTTC
cdr3_aa: CASSPLGGRRNEQFF

clone_size: .
v_call: TRBV28
d_call: TRBD1
j_call: TRBJ2-3
cdr3_nt: TGTGCCAGCACCCTCCCGGGACAGGGGATTCCAGATACGCAGTATTTT
cdr3_aa: CASTLPGQGIPDTQYF

clone_size: few
v_call: TRBV10-3
d_call: .
j_call: TRBJ1-1
cdr3_nt: TGTGCCATCAGGGAGATACCGGGGGCCACTGAAGCTTTCTTT
cdr3_aa: CAIREIPGATEAFF

clone_size: few
v_call: TRBV2
d_call: .
j_call: TRBJ1-5
cdr3_nt: TGTGCCAGCAATATATACCCAGGGGGCAATCAGCCCCAGCATTTT
cdr3_aa: CASNIYPGGNQPQHF

clone_size: .
v_call: TRBV6-1
d_call: TRBD2
j_call: TRBJ2-3
cdr3_nt: TGTGCCAGCAGTCCAATAGCGGGACTCCTCTTAGCAGATACGCAGTATTTT
cdr3_aa: CASSPIAGLLLADTQYF

clone_size: many
v_call: TRBV12-3/TRBV12-4
d_call: .
j_call: TRBJ1-1
cdr3_nt: TGTGCCAGCAGCAAGGCGGGGCTGGCTTTCTTT
cdr3_aa: CASSKAGLAFF

clone_size: .
v_call: TRBV20-1
d_call: .
j_call: TRBJ2-3
cdr3_nt: TGCAGTGCTAGAGATGAGGCGGGGCTGGGAGATACGCAGTATTTT
cdr3_aa: CSARDEAGLGDTQYF

clone_size: many
v_call: TRBV4-1
d_call: .
j_call: TRBJ2-1
cdr3_nt: TGCGCCAGCAGCCAAGATAGGGGTTTAGCCATAAGTGAGCAGTTCTTC
cdr3_aa: CASSQDRGLAISEQFF

clone_size: .
v_call: TRBV24-1
d_call: TRBD2
j_call: TRBJ2-1
cdr3_nt: TGTGCCACCAGTGATTTAAGCGGGAGCTCCTACAATGAGCAGTTCTTC
cdr3_aa: CATSDLSGSSYNEQFF

clone_size: .
v_call: TRBV30
d_call: TRBD1
j_call: TRBJ1-1
cdr3_nt: TGTGCCTCCCGGCGTTTGGTTCAGGGGGCCAATCGAAACACTGAAGCTTTCTTT
cdr3_aa: CASRRLVQGANRNTEAFF

clone_size: few
v_call: TRBV4-1
d_call: .
j_call: TRBJ2-7
cdr3_nt: TGCGCCAGCAGCCATCCTCCCAAGGGGGGGAACGAGCAGTACTTC
cdr3_aa: CASSHPPKGGNEQYF

clone_size: .
v_call: TRBV4-2
d_call: .
j_call: TRBJ1-6
cdr3_nt: TGTGCCAGCAGCCAAGATCAGGTTCTTTCACCCCTCCACTTT
cdr3_aa: CASSQDQVLSPLHF

clone_size: .
v_call: TRBV11-1
d_call: .
j_call: TRBJ2-3
cdr3_nt: TGTGCCAGCAGCTCACGGGAGCCTAGCACAGATACGCAGTATTTT
cdr3_aa: CASSSREPSTDTQYF

clone_size: .
v_call: TRBV15
d_call: TRBD2
j_call: TRBJ2-5
cdr3_nt: TGTGCCACCAGCAGAGTCTTCGTGGGGACTAGCCAAGAGACCCAGTACTTC
cdr3_aa: CATSRVFVGTSQETQYF

clone_size: many
v_call: TRBV29-1
d_call: .
j_call: TRBJ2-7
cdr3_nt: TGCAGCGTGCTGACGGCCCCCTACGAGCAGTACTTC
cdr3_aa: CSVLTAPYEQYF

clone_size: many
v_call: TRBV29-1
d_call: .
j_call: TRBJ2-3
cdr3_nt: TGCAGCGTGGACAGCACAGATACGCAGTATTTT
cdr3_aa: CSVDSTDTQYF

clone_size: .
v_call: TRBV5-1
d_call: TRBD1
j_call: TRBJ1-3
cdr3_nt: TGCGCCAGCAGACAGGGGTTCGGAAACACCATATATTTT
cdr3_aa: CASRQGFGNTIYF

clone_size: few
v_call: TRBV12-3/TRBV12-4
d_call: .
j_call: TRBJ2-1
cdr3_nt: TGTGCCAGCAGTTTCGGGGGAAATGAGCAGTTCTTC
cdr3_aa: CASSFGGNEQFF

clone_size: .
v_call: TRBV28
d_call: .
j_call: TRBJ2-1
cdr3_nt: TGTGCCAGCAGTTTATTCGTCTTGGGGCGGGATAAATTTGAGCAGTTCTTC
cdr3_aa: CASSLFVLGRDKFEQFF

clone_size: few
v_call: TRBV29-1
d_call: .
j_call: TRBJ2-1
cdr3_nt: TGCAGCGTTGAAGTCGGAGTGCCGGTCGACGAGCAGTTCTTC
cdr3_aa: CSVEVGVPVDEQFF

clone_size: few
v_call: TRBV11-2
d_call: TRBD2
j_call: TRBJ2-1
cdr3_nt: TGTGCCAGCAGCCTAATACCGGGACTAGCGGGCGATGACAATGAGCAGTTCTTC
cdr3_aa: CASSLIPGLAGDDNEQFF

clone_size: .
v_call: TRBV5-1
d_call: TRBD2
j_call: TRBJ2-3
cdr3_nt: TGCGCCAGCAGCAATAGCGGGAGAGGAGATACGCAGTATTTT
cdr3_aa: CASSNSGRGDTQYF

clone_size: many
v_call: TRBV20-1
d_call: TRBD2
j_call: TRBJ2-1
cdr3_nt: TGCAGTGCTAGAGAGTTTGGCGGGAGGGACAGTGAGCAGTTCTTC
cdr3_aa: CSAREFGGRDSEQFF

clone_size: few
v_call: TRBV4-2
d_call: TRBD2
j_call: TRBJ2-5
cdr3_nt: TGTGCCAGCAGCCAAGGTAGCGGGCGCGAGACCCAGTACTTC
cdr3_aa: CASSQGSGRETQYF

clone_size: .
v_call: TRBV12-5
d_call: TRBD1
j_call: TRBJ2-3
cdr3_nt: TGTGCTAGTGGTCGGGACAGGGGTGGAGATACGCAGTATTTT
cdr3_aa: CASGRDRGGDTQYF

clone_size: .
v_call: TRBV4-1
d_call: .
j_call: TRBJ1-5
cdr3_nt: TGCGCCAGCAGCCAAACGACAGCACTTTATAGCAATCAGCCCCAGCATTTT
cdr3_aa: CASSQTTALYSNQPQHF

clone_size: many
v_call: TRBV11-2
d_call: .
j_call: TRBJ2-5
cdr3_nt: TGTGCCAGCAGCTCGACTAGGGGAGAGACCCAGTACTTC
cdr3_aa: CASSSTRGETQYF

clone_size: few
v_call: TRBV28
d_call: TRBD2
j_call: TRBJ2-2
cdr3_nt: TGTGCCAGCAGGTCTGAGACTAGCGGGAGGGCCGCGGGGGAGCTGTTTTTT
cdr3_aa: CASRSETSGRAAGELFF

clone_size: few
v_call: TRBV30
d_call: .
j_call: TRBJ2-2
cdr3_nt: TGTGCCTGGAGGATAACAGGGAGGGACACCGGGGAGCTGTTTTTT
cdr3_aa: CAWRITGRDTGELFF

clone_size: .
v_call: TRBV19
d_call: .
j_call: TRBJ2-5
cdr3_nt: TGTGCCAGTACCATACACCAAGAGACCCAGTACTTC
cdr3_aa: CASTIHQETQYF

clone_size: many
v_call: TRBV5-5
d_call: .
j_call: TRBJ1-2
cdr3_nt: TGTGCCAGCAGCTTGGGTCCGGTCGCGGGGATTCGTGGCTACACCTTC
cdr3_aa: CASSLGPVAGIRGYTF

clone_size: few
v_call: TRBV2
d_call: .
j_call: TRBJ2-5
cdr3_nt: TGTGCCAGCAGTAGGCGTCCGGAGACCCAGTACTTC
cdr3_aa: CASSRRPETQYF

clone_size: .
v_call: TRBV5-1
d_call: .
j_call: TRBJ2-7
cdr3_nt: TGCGCCAGCAGCTTGCTTTCGGACTACGAGAAGTACTTC
cdr3_aa: CASSLLSDYEKYF

clone_size: .
v_call: TRBV29-1
d_call: TRBD2
j_call: TRBJ2-2
cdr3_nt: TGCAGCGCGACGGGACTAGCGGGTGTTCGCGGGGAGCTGTTTTTT
cdr3_aa: CSATGLAGVRGELFF

clone_size: .
v_call: TRBV12-3/TRBV12-4
d_call: .
j_call: TRBJ2-7
cdr3_nt: TGTGCCAGCGCAGGACTTGGGGGGCTGATTCCCTCCTACGAGCAGTACTTC
cdr3_aa: CASAGLGGLIPSYEQYF

clone_size: .
v_call: TRBV6-5
d_call: .
j_call: TRBJ1-1
cdr3_nt: TGTGCCAGCAGTTATGGCGGCAGAAGGAACACTGAAGCTTTCTTT
cdr3_aa: CASSYGGRRNTEAFF

clone_size: .
v_call: TRBV7-8
d_call: .
j_call: TRBJ2-7
cdr3_nt: TGTGCCAGCAGCTTTAGACACTACGAGCAGTACTTC
cdr3_aa: CASSFRHYEQYF

clone_size: .
v_call: TRBV7-9
d_call: .
j_call: TRBJ2-1
cdr3_nt: TGTGCCAGCAGCCTCTGGACAGCCCTCCTCTACAATGAGCAGTTCTTC
cdr3_aa: CASSLWTALLYNEQFF

clone_size: .
v_call: TRBV4-2
d_call: TRBD1
j_call: TRBJ2-1
cdr3_nt: TGTGCCAGCTCCTCGGGGGGGACAGGGGGTCTCTATGAGCAGTTCTTC
cdr3_aa: CASSSGGTGGLYEQFF

clone_size: few
v_call: TRBV29-1
d_call: .
j_call: TRBJ2-7
cdr3_nt: TGCAGCGGGGCGGGGGCCGACTCCTACGAGCAGTACTTC
cdr3_aa: CSGAGADSYEQYF

clone_size: .
v_call: TRBV20-1
d_call: .
j_call: TRBJ2-3
cdr3_nt: TGCAGTGCGGTACGGGGGGCGGGAGATACGCAGTATTTT
cdr3_aa: CSAVRGAGDTQYF

clone_size: few
v_call: TRBV12-3/TRBV12-4
d_call: TRBD1
j_call: TRBJ2-7
cdr3_nt: TGTGCCAGCAGCCAATCGACAGGGCCCTACGAGCAGTACTTC
cdr3_aa: CASSQSTGPYEQYF

clone_size: few
v_call: TRBV12-3/TRBV12-4
d_call: .
j_call: TRBJ2-6
cdr3_nt: TGTGCCAGCAGTTCGGGGGCTGGGGCCAACGTCCTGACTTTC
cdr3_aa: CASSSGAGANVLTF

clone_size: .
v_call: TRBV20-1
d_call: TRBD2
j_call: TRBJ2-3
cdr3_nt: TGCAGTGGGCGGGGGGGGAAAGAAACAGATACGCAGTATTTT
cdr3_aa: CSGRGGKETDTQYF

clone_size: .
v_call: TRBV4-2
d_call: TRBD2
j_call: TRBJ2-3
cdr3_nt: TGTGCCAGCAGCCAACTACTAGCGGGGGGGCCCAGTACGCAGTATTTT
cdr3_aa: CASSQLLAGGPSTQYF

clone_size: few
v_call: TRBV7-6
d_call: .
j_call: TRBJ2-1
cdr3_nt: TGTGCCAGCAGCTTATCATGGAGACTCAATGAGCAGTTCTTC
cdr3_aa: CASSLSWRLNEQFF

clone_size: .
v_call: TRBV30
d_call: .
j_call: TRBJ2-2
cdr3_nt: TGTGCCTGGAACCAAATAGGAGAGACCGGGGAGCTGTTTTTT
cdr3_aa: CAWNQIGETGELFF

clone_size: .
v_call: TRBV25-1
d_call: .
j_call: TRBJ1-2
cdr3_nt: TGTGCCAGCAGTGCCGGCCCCGCGACAGGATATGGCTACACCTTC
cdr3_aa: CASSAGPATGYGYTF

clone_size: .
v_call: TRBV4-2
d_call: TRBD2
j_call: TRBJ2-1
cdr3_nt: TGTGCCAGCAGCCCCTGGACTAGCGGGAGTGGTCCTGAGCAGTTCTTC
cdr3_aa: CASSPWTSGSGPEQFF

clone_size: .
v_call: TRBV15
d_call: TRBD2
j_call: TRBJ2-3
cdr3_nt: TGTGCCACCAGCACAGGTCGGACTAGCGGGGCCACAGATACGCAGTATTTT
cdr3_aa: CATSTGRTSGATDTQYF

clone_size: .
v_call: TRBV4-3
d_call: .
j_call: TRBJ2-2
cdr3_nt: TGCGCCAGCAGCCAAGAAAGGGGCATATACTACACCGGGGAGCTGTTTTTT
cdr3_aa: CASSQERGIYYTGELFF

clone_size: few
v_call: TRBV29-1
d_call: .
j_call: TRBJ1-3
cdr3_nt: TGCAGCGTTGAAGGAGGGGTCTCTGGAAACACCATATATTTT
cdr3_aa: CSVEGGVSGNTIYF

clone_size: few
v_call: TRBV9
d_call: TRBD2
j_call: TRBJ2-2
cdr3_nt: TGTGCCAGCAGCGTACTTAGCGGGGGTACCGGGGAGCTGTTTTTT
cdr3_aa: CASSVLSGGTGELFF

clone_size: many
v_call: TRBV10-3
d_call: .
j_call: TRBJ2-1
cdr3_nt: TGTGCCATCAGTGAAGCGGTTAGCTCCTACAATGAGCAGTTCTTC
cdr3_aa: CAISEAVSSYNEQFF

clone_size: .
v_call: TRBV7-3
d_call: TRBD2
j_call: TRBJ2-1
cdr3_nt: TGTGCCAGCAGCTTAATAAGTTCAAGGGTAGCGGGAGGAAATGAGCAGTTCTTC
cdr3_aa: CASSLISSRVAGGNEQFF

clone_size: .
v_call: TRBV20-1
d_call: TRBD2
j_call: TRBJ2-3
cdr3_nt: TGCAGTGCTGGGGGGACTAGCAACACAGATACGCAGTATTTT
cdr3_aa: CSAGGTSNTDTQYF